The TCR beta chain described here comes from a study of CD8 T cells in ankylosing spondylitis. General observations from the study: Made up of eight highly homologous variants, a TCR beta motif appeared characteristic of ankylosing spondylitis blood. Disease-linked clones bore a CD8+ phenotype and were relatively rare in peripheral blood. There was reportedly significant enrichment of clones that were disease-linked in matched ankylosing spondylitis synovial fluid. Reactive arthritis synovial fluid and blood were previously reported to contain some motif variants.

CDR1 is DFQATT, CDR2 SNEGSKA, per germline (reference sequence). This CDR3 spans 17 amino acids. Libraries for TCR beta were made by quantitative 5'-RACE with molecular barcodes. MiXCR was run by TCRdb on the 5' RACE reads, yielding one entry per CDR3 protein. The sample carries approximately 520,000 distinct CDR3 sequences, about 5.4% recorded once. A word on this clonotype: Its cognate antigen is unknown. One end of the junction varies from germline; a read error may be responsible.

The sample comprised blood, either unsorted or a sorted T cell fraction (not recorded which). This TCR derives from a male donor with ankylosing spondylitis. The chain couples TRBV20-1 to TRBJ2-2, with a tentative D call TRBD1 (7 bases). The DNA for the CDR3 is TGCTGTGCTAGAGATCATCGCAGGGGGGCGAACACCGGGGAGCTGTTTTTT. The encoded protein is CCARDHRRGANTGELFF.